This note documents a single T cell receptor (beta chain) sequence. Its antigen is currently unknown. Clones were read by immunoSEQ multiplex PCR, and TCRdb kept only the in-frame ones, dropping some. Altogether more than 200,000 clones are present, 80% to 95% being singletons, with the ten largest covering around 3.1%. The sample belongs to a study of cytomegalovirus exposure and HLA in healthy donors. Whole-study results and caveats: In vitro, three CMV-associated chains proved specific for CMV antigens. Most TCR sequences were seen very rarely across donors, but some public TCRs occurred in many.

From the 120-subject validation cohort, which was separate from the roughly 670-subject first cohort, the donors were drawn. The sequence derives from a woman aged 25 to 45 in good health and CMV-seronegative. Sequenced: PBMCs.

Written as DNA, the CDR3 is TGTGCCAGCAGTTGGGGGGCAGACCCCGGTGAGCAGTACTTC. It specifies CASSWGADPGEQYF. The chain combines TRBV27 with TRBJ2-7, with D tentatively TRBD1 or TRBD2 (6 bases each). V lost 4 bases and J 7 bases, leaving 17 bases between the germline ends. The CDR3 contains 14 residues. Germline V gives CDR1 MNHEY, CDR2 SMNVEV (reference sequence).